This TCR beta chain was profiled in a study of vaccination and CD4 T cells after COVID-19. Remarks on this clonotype: Its antigen is unknown.

Treatment noted: roughly 11-day PBMC culture with coronavirus spike peptide pools or control peptides (ViraFEST assay). There were positive PCR dates ranging from March to December 2020, all predating US Alpha, Beta and Delta variants. After culture for approximately 9 days, isolation of CD4+ T cells was performed by negative selection. Germline CDR1 is KGHSH and CDR2 is LQKENI. There are 14 residues in the CDR3. V was clipped by 3 bases and J by 7 bases, with 13 bases between them. The assay that was used to sequence DNA from cultured CD4+ T cells was the Oncomine TCR Beta short-read assay. Genomic DNA from cultured CD4+ T cells was extracted. MiXCR, run by TCRdb on the PCR reads, gives a single entry per CDR3 protein. The sample has approximately 9,000 distinct CDR3 sequences, over 65% seen once; the top ten hold roughly 27%.

The rearrangement joins TRBV18 to TRBJ2-4; D assignment may be TRBD1 or TRBD2 (5 bases each). The source of this sequence is a human donor who had recovered from COVID-19. Input material: CD4+ T cells from blood, cultured in vitro. The CDR3 here is CASSPQRGVNIQYF. CDR3 coding DNA: TGTGCCAGCTCACCTCAAAGGGGAGTGAACATTCAGTACTTC.